This TCR beta chain was obtained from a study of identical twins. The table lists this clonotype with a few counts. The CDR3 extends over 15 amino acids. Trimming left V 2 bases short and J 3 bases short, with 11 bases between. Germline V gene sequence: CDR1 SNHLY, CDR2 FYNNEI. Each CDR3 protein is one row after TCRdb ran MiXCR on the 5' RACE reads. Here the sample spans some 630,000 distinct CDR3 sequences, about 7% being singletons. The same data also went into a second study, on yellow fever vaccine responses in identical twins.

This TCR was sampled from a woman aged 18-30 years in good health. The source material was PBMCs. The chain joins TRBV2 to TRBJ1-5; D possibly corresponds to TRBD1 (5 bases). CDR3 nucleotides: TGTGCCAGCAGTGAATCGGGGGAATTCAATCAGCCCCAGCATTTT. Translating gives CASSESGEFNQPQHF.